The 8 T cell receptor beta chains in this list originate from one sample, sequenced in a study of T-cell reconstitution after alpha-beta-depleted transplantation in children. Library preparation (for TCRbeta) was performed with unique molecular identifiers. TCRdb reprocessed the PCR reads via MiXCR and lists one record per CDR3 protein. The table lists approximately 400,000 distinct CDR3 sequences, roughly 16% of them singletons. The material sequenced was PBMCs, mostly from graft donor cells, taken 360 days after TCRalphabeta/CD19-depleted stem cell transplant. These receptors all stem from a boy under two years old who had a stem cell transplant for Wiskott-Aldrich syndrome, so the T cells may come from the graft donor.

In this sample, this clonotype turned up a few times. The V and J genes are TRBV7-9 and TRBJ2-1, with D possibly being TRBD1 (6 bases). V was pared by 5 bases and J by 8 bases, with 22 bases between. Germline lookup yields CDR1 SEHNR and CDR2 FQNEAQ (reference sequence). The CDR3 loop spans 16 amino acids. The CDR3 here is CASSRNEGWGHDEQFF. In DNA, the CDR3 is TGTGCCAGCAGCCGGAACGAAGGGTGGGGGCACGATGAGCAGTTCTTC.

The rearrangement joins TRBV4-3 to TRBJ1-3; D perhaps matches TRBD1 (6 bases). V gave up 0 bases and J gave up 3 bases, with 15 bases separating them. This CDR3 contains 17 residues. CDR1 is LGHNA, CDR2 YSLEER, per germline. CDR3: CASSQDPTGFFGNTIYF. The CDR3, as DNA: TGCGCCAGCAGCCAAGACCCTACAGGGTTTTTTGGAAACACCATATATTTT.

There are many counts of this clonotype. CDR3 nucleotides: TGCGCCAGCAGCCCGACACCAGGACTAGCGGGCACAGATACGCAGTATTTT. Protein sequence: CASSPTPGLAGTDTQYF. The rearrangement links TRBV5-1 to TRBJ2-3; TRBD2 matches at 10 bases. This CDR3 spans 17 amino acids. CDR1 and CDR2 (germline): SGHRS, YFSETQ. J was trimmed by 1 base and V by 4 bases; bases with no gene match: 9.

This clonotype was detected ten times or more. This chain uses TRBV5-1 with TRBJ2-1, with 7 bases that match TRBD1. This CDR3 spans 17 amino acids. CDR1 is SGHRS and CDR2 is YFSETQ in the germline V gene. V lost 2 bases, J lost 0 bases, and 8 bases stayed unmatched. CDR3 DNA: TGCGCCAGCAGCTTTAGGACAGGCTCGAGCTCCTACAATGAGCAGTTCTTC. Translated, it gives CASSFRTGSSSYNEQFF. The whole variable domain, remainder taken from reference TRBV5-1 and TRBJ2-1, is KAGVTQTPRYLIKTRGQQVTLSCSPISGHRSVSWYQQTPGQGLQFLFEYFSETQRNKGNFPGRFSGRQFSNSRSEMNVSTLELGDSALYLCASSFRTGSSSYNEQFFGPGTRLTVL.

The chain uses TRBV6-2 or TRBV6-3 and TRBJ2-7, with 10 bases matching TRBD2. Germline-derived CDR1 and CDR2 are MNHEY and SVGEGT. J was trimmed by 3 bases and V by 3 bases; bases with no gene match: 2. This CDR3 has 14 amino acids. The CDR3 DNA is TGTGCCAGCAGTTATAGCGGGAGGAACTACGAGCAGTACTTC. Translation: CASSYSGRNYEQYF.

This clonotype was counted ten times or more. This chain connects TRBV14 to TRBJ2-2; perhaps TRBD2 as D (5 bases). The V gene lost 1 base and the J gene lost 1 base, with 10 bases spanning the gap. The germline gives CDR1 SGHDN, CDR2 FVKESK. This CDR3 is built from 16 residues. In DNA form, the CDR3 reads TGTGCCAGCAGCCAAGTCCGTCGGGAGAACACCGGGGAGCTGTTTTTT. It specifies CASSQVRRENTGELFF.

The chain joins TRBV29-1 to TRBJ2-7; TRBD1 aligns across 10 bases. From germline, CDR1 is SQVTM and CDR2 ANQGSEA. Germline trimming cut 3 bases from V and 5 bases from J; bases unmatched to any gene: 4. The CDR3 runs 13 residues. This chain's CDR3 is CSVEGQGRNEQYF. The CDR3 bases are TGCAGCGTTGAGGGACAGGGGAGAAACGAGCAGTACTTC.

This clonotype was counted only a few times. The V call is TRBV5-1, the J call TRBJ2-7; TRBD1 agrees at 7 bases. Trimming cost V 5 bases and J 3 bases; bases outside gene matches: 8. Germline V CDR1 and CDR2: SGHRS, YFSETQ. The CDR3 is 14 residues long. The CDR3 DNA reads TGCGCCAGCAGTCTTACAGGGGTCGACTACGAGCAGTACTTC. This translates into CASSLTGVDYEQYF.